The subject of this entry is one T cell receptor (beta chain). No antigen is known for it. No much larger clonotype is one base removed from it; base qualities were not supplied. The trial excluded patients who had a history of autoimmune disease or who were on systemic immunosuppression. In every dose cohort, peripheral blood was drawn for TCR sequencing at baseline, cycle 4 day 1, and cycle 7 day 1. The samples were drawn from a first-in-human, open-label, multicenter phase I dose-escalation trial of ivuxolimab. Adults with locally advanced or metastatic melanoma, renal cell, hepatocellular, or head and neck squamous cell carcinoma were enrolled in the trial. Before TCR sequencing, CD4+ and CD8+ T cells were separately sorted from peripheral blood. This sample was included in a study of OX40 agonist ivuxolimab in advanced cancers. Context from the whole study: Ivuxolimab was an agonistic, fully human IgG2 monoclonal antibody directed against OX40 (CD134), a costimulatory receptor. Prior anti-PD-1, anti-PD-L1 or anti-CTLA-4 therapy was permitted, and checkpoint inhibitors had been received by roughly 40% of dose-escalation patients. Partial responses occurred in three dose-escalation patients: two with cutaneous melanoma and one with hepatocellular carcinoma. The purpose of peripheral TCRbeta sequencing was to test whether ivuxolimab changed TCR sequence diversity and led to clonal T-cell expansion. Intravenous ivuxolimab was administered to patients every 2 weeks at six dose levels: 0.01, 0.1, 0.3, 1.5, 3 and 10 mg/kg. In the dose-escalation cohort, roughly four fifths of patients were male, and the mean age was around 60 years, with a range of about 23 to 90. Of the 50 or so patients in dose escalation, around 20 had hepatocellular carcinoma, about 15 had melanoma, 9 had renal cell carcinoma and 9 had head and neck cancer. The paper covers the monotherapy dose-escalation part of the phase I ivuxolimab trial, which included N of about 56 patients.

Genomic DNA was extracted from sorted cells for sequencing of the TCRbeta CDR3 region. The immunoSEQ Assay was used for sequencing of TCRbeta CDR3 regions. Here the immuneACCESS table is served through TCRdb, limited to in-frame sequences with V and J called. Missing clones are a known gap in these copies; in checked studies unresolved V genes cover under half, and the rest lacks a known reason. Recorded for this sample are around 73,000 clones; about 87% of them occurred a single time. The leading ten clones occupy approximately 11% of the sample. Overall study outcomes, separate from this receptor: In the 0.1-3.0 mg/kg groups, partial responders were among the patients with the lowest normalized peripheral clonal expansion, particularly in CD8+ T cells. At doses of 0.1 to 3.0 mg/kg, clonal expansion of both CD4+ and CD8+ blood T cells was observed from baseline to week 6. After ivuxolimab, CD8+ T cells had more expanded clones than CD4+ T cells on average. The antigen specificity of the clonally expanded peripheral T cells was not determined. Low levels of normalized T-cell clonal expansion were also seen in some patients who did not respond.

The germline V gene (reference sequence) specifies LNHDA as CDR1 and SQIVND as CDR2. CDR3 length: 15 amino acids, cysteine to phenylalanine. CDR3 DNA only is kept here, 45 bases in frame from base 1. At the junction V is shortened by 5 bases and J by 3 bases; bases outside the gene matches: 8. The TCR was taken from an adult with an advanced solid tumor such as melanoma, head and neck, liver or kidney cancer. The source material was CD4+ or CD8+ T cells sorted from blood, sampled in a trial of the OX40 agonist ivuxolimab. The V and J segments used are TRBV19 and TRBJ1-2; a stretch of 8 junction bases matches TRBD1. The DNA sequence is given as TGTGCCAGTAGTCCAGGACAGGGAGCTTACTATGGCTACACCTTC. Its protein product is CASSPGQGAYYGYTF.